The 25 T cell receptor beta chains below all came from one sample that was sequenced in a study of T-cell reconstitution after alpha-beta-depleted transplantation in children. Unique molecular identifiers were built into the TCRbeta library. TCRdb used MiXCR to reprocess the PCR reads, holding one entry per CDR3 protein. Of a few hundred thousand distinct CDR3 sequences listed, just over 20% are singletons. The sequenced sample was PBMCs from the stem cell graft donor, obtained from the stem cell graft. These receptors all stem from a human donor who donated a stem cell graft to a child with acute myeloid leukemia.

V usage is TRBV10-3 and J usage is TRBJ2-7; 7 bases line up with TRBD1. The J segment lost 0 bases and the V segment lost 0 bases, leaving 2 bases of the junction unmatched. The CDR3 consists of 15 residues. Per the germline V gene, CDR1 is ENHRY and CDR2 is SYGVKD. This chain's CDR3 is CAISESGQSSYEQYF. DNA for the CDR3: TGTGCCATCAGTGAGTCGGGACAGAGCTCCTACGAGCAGTACTTC.

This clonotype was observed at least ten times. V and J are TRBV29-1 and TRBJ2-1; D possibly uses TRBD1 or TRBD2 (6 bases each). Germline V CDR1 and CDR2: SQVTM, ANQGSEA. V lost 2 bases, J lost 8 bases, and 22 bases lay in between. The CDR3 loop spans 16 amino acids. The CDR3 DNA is TGCAGCGTTGAACCCCTTCTCGCAGTAAGGGGGGATGAGCAGTTCTTC. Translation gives CSVEPLLAVRGDEQFF.

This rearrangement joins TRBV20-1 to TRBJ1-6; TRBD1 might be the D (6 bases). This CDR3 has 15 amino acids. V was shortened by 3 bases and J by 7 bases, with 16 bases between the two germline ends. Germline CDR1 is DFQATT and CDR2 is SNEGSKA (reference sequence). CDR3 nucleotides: TGCAGTGCTAGGGTATCCGGGACATCGAATTCACCCCTCCACTTT. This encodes CSARVSGTSNSPLHF.

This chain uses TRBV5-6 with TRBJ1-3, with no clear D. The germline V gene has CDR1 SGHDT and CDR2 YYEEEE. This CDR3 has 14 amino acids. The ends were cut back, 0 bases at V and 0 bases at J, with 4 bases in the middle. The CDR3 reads CASSLVHSGNTIYF. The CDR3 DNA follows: TGTGCCAGCAGCTTGGTACACTCTGGAAACACCATATATTTT.

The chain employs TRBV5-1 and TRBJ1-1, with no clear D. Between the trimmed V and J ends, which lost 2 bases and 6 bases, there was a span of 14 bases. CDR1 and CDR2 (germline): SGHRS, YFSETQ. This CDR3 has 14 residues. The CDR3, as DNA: TGCGCCAGCAGCTTCTCCGGCTTGGGGTCTGAAGCTTTCTTT. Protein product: CASSFSGLGSEAFF.

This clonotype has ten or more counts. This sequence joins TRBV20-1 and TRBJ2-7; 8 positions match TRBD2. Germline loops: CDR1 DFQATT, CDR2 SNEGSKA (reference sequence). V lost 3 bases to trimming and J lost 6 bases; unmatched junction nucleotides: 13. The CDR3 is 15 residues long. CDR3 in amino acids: CSASQASGSSREQYF. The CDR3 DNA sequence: TGCAGTGCTAGCCAGGCCAGCGGGAGTTCCCGCGAGCAGTACTTC.

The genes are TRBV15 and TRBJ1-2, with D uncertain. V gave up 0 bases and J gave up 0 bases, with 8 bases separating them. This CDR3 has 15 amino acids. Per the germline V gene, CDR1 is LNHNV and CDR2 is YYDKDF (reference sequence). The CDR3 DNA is TGTGCCACCAGCAGAGATCTGGGGTCTAACTATGGCTACACCTTC. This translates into CATSRDLGSNYGYTF. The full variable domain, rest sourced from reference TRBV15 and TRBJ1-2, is DAMVIQNPRYQVTQFGKPVTLSCSQTLNHNVMYWYQQKSSQAPKLLFHYYDKDFNNEADTPDNFQSRRPNTSFCFLDIRSPGLGDTAMYLCATSRDLGSNYGYTFGSGTRLTVV.

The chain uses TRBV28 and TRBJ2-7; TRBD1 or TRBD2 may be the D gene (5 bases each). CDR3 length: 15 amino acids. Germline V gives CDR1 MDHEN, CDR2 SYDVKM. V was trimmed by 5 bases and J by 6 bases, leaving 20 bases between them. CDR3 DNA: TGTGCCAGCAGTATAACCCAGGGAGTAAACTCCGAGCAGTACTTC. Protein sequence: CASSITQGVNSEQYF.

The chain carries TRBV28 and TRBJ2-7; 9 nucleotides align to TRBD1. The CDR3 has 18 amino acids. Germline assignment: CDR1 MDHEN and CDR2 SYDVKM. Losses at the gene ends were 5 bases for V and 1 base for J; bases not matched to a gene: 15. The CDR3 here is CASSPSGQGASKSYEQYF. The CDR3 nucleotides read TGTGCCAGCAGTCCATCGGGACAGGGTGCAAGTAAATCCTACGAGCAGTACTTC.

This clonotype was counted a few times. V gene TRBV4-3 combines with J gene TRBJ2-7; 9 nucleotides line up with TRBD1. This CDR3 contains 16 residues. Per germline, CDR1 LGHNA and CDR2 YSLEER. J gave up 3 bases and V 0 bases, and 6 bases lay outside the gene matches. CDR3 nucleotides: TGCGCCAGCAGCCAAGATGCCGGGACAGGGTTCTACGAGCAGTACTTC. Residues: CASSQDAGTGFYEQYF.

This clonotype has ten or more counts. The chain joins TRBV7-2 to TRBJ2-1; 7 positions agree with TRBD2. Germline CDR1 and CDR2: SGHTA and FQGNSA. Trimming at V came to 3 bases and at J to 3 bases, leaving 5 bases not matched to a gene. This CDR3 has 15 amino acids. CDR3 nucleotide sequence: TGTGCCAGCAGCTTCCAGCGGGACTACTACAATGAGCAGTTCTTC. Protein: CASSFQRDYYNEQFF. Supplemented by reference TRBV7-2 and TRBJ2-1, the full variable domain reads GAGVSQSPSNKVTEKGKDVELRCDPISGHTALYWYRQSLGQGLEFLIYFQGNSAPDKSGLPSDRFSAERTGGSVSTLTIQRTQQEDSAVYLCASSFQRDYYNEQFFGPGTRLTVL.

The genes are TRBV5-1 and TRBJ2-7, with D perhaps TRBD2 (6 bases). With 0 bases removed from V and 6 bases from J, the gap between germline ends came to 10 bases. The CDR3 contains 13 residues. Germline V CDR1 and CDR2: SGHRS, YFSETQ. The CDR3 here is CASSLGGVGEQYF. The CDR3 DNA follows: TGCGCCAGCAGCTTGGGCGGGGTTGGCGAGCAGTACTTC.

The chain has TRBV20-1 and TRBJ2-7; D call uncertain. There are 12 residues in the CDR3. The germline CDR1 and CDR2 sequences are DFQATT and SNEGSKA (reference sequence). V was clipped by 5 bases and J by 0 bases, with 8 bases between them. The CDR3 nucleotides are TGCAGTGCTGAAAGGAGCTCCTACGAGCAGTACTTC. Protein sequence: CSAERSSYEQYF.

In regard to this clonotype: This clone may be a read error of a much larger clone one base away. The CDR3 DNA follows: TGTGCCAGCAGTCGAAAGCCCACCTTCAATGAGCAGTTCTTC. Its translation: CASSRKPTFNEQFF. The chain links TRBV6-1 to TRBJ2-1, with D hard to call. The germline V and J ends were trimmed by 5 bases and 6 bases, with 14 bases remaining between them. CDR1 MNHNS and CDR2 SASEGT come from the germline V gene. The CDR3 length is 14 residues.

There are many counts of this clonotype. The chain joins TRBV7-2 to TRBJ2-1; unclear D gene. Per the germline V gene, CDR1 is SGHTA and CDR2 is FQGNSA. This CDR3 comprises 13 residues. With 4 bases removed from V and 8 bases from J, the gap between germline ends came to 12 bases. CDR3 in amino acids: CASSYGIGDEQFF. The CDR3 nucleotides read TGTGCCAGCAGCTATGGTATTGGTGATGAGCAGTTCTTC.

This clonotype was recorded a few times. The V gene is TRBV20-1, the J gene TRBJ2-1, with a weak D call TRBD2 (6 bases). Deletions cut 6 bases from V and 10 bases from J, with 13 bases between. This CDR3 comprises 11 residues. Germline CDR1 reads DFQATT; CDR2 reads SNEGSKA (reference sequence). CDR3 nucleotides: TGCAGTGCAAGGGAGGTGAGGGAGCAGTTCTTC. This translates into CSAREVREQFF.

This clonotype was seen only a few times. CDR3 amino acids: CSVEDRTGAGGLTDTQYF. The CDR3 DNA is TGCAGCGTTGAAGATCGCACTGGGGCAGGGGGCCTCACAGATACGCAGTATTTT. The chain links TRBV29-1 to TRBJ2-3; TRBD1 agrees at 8 bases. Germline V gene sequence: CDR1 SQVTM, CDR2 ANQGSEA. The CDR3 spans 18 residues. Trimming at V came to 0 bases and at J to 2 bases, leaving 13 bases not matched to a gene.

This chain's CDR3 is CASSQELGREPSFEQYF. The CDR3 DNA follows: TGTGCCAGCAGTCAGGAATTGGGGCGGGAACCCTCTTTCGAGCAGTACTTC. The rearrangement uses TRBV4-2 and TRBJ2-7; a weak D match, TRBD2 (6 bases). V was pared by 6 bases and J by 6 bases, with 27 bases between. Germline lookup yields CDR1 LGHNA and CDR2 YNFKEQ. This CDR3 is 17 amino acids long.

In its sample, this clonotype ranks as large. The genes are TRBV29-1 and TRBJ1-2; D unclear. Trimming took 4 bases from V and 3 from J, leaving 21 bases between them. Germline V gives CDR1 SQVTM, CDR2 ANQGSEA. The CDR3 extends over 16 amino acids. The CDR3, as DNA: TGCAGCGTTGTAGCTATTGAGTTAATTGAGCACTATGGCTACACCTTC. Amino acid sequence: CSVVAIELIEHYGYTF.

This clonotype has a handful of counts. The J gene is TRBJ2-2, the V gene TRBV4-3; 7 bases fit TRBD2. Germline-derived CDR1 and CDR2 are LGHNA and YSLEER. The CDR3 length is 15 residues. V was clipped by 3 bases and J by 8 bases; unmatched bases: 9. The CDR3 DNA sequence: TGCGCCAGCAGCCACGCCGGACTAGAGGGAGGGGAGCTGTTTTTT. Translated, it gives CASSHAGLEGGELFF.

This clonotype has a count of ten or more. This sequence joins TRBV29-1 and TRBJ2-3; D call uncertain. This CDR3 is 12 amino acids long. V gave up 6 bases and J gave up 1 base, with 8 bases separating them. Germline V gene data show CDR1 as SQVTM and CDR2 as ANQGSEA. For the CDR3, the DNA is TGCAGCGTCATGGACGGCACAGATACGCAGTATTTT. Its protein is CSVMDGTDTQYF.

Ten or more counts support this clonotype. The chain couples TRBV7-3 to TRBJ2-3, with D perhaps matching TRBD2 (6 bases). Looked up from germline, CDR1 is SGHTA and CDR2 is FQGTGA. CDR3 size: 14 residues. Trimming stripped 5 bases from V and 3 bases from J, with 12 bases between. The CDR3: CASSRGRTTDTQYF. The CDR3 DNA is TGTGCCAGCAGCCGAGGGAGGACAACAGATACGCAGTATTTT.

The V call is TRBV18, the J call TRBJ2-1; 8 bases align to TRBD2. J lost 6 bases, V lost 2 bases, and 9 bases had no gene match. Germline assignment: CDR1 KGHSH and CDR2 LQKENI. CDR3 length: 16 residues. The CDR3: CASSPYQREPLNEQFF. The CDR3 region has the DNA TGTGCCAGCTCACCATATCAGCGGGAGCCCCTCAATGAGCAGTTCTTC.

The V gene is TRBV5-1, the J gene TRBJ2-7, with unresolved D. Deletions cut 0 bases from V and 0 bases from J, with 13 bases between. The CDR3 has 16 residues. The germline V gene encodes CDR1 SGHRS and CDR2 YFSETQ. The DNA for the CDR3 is TGCGCCAGCAGCTTGGAATCTCGAGTCCGCTCCTACGAGCAGTACTTC. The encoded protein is CASSLESRVRSYEQYF. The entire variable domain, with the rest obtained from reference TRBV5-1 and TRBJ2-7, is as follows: KAGVTQTPRYLIKTRGQQVTLSCSPISGHRSVSWYQQTPGQGLQFLFEYFSETQRNKGNFPGRFSGRQFSNSRSEMNVSTLELGDSALYLCASSLESRVRSYEQYFGPGTRLTVT.

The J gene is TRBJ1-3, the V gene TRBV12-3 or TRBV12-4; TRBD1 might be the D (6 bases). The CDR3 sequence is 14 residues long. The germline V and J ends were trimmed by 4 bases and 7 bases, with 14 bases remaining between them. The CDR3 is CASSSQGGRNTIYF. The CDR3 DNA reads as TGTGCCAGCAGTTCACAGGGTGGTCGGAACACCATATATTTT.